These 29 T cell receptor beta chains originate from one sample sequenced in a study of T cell repertoires in cytomegalovirus infection. MiXCR, run by TCRdb on the reads, gives a single entry per CDR3 protein. The sample yields roughly 570,000 distinct CDR3 sequences, roughly 43% seen once. Their recognized antigens are unknown. This material consisted of cultured PBMCs, taken from culture after CMV antigen stimulation. The receptors come from a human donor in good health (CMV status not recorded). Some clones in this sample may be carry-over from other donors' samples.

The chain uses TRBV24-1 and TRBJ1-2, with a weak D call TRBD1 (5 bases). V shed 4 bases and J shed 4 bases, with 12 bases lying between them. CDR1 is KGHDR, CDR2 SFDVKD, per germline. The CDR3 is 14 amino acids. The CDR3 reads CATSDWDRRYGYTF. DNA for the CDR3: TGTGCCACCAGTGACTGGGACCGCCGCTATGGCTACACCTTC.

This clonotype appeared a few times. The chain carries TRBV7-2 and TRBJ2-3; 13 bases match TRBD2. The CDR3 runs 17 residues. The ends lost 5 bases at V and 6 bases at J; junction bases unmatched: 11. The V gene's germline CDR1 is SGHTA and CDR2 FQGNSA. CDR3 DNA sequence: TGTGCCAGCAGCCTCCAAGGACTAGCGGGAGCTCGGGATACGCAGTATTTT. Its protein is CASSLQGLAGARDTQYF. Full variable domain (missing parts from reference TRBV7-2 and TRBJ2-3): GAGVSQSPSNKVTEKGKDVELRCDPISGHTALYWYRQSLGQGLEFLIYFQGNSAPDKSGLPSDRFSAERTGGSVSTLTIQRTQQEDSAVYLCASSLQGLAGARDTQYFGPGTRLTVL.

The table lists this clonotype with a few counts. The chain is built from TRBV19 and TRBJ2-1, with TRBD2 matching over 16 bases. V was clipped by 7 bases and J by 7 bases; unmatched bases: 19. This CDR3 has 20 residues. CDR1 and CDR2 from the germline V gene are LNHDA and SQIVND (reference sequence). CDR3 DNA sequence: TGTGCCAGTATTCATTTGCTTCCCCAGGGACTAGCGGGAGGGCCGAATGAGCAGTTCTTC. It encodes CASIHLLPQGLAGGPNEQFF.

V usage is TRBV4-3 and J usage is TRBJ1-3; no definite D call. CDR3 length: 17 residues. In germline, CDR1 is LGHNA, CDR2 YSLEER. V was shortened by 0 bases and J by 0 bases, with 12 bases between the two germline ends. CDR3 region: CASSQDAGRNSGNTIYF. In nucleotides, the CDR3 is TGCGCCAGCAGCCAAGACGCCGGACGCAACTCTGGAAACACCATATATTTT.

The chain combines TRBV27 with TRBJ2-7; 9 bases align to TRBD1. CDR1 is MNHEY and CDR2 is SMNVEV in the germline V gene (reference sequence). This CDR3 is built from 13 residues. The junction had 5 bases not matched to a gene; V was cut back by 6 bases and J by 5 bases. The DNA of the CDR3 is TGTGCCAGCAGCTTCGACAGGGGGAACGAGCAGTACTTC. As protein: CASSFDRGNEQYF.

The chain employs TRBV12-3 or TRBV12-4 and TRBJ2-1, with 11 bases identical to TRBD2. The J segment lost 7 bases and the V segment lost 2 bases, leaving 1 base of the junction unmatched. The CDR3 totals 14 residues. The CDR3 sequence is CASSLRTSGNEQFF. In DNA, the CDR3 is TGTGCCAGCAGTTTACGGACTAGCGGGAATGAGCAGTTCTTC.

CDR3 loop: CASSRRTISLTRNEQFF. CDR3 DNA: TGTGCCAGCAGCCGCCGGACAATCTCCCTGACCAGGAATGAGCAGTTCTTC. The chain recombines TRBV7-8 with TRBJ2-1; perhaps TRBD1 as D (5 bases). This CDR3 has 17 residues. Trimming removed 5 bases from V and 7 bases from J, with 24 bases in between. Germline CDR1 SGHVS, CDR2 FQNEAQ.

A few counts support this clonotype. The chain joins TRBV28 to TRBJ2-7; unclear D gene. This CDR3 has 16 amino acids. Trimming removed 3 bases at V and 0 bases at J, with 15 bases between. CDR1 is MDHEN, CDR2 SYDVKM, per germline. CDR3 bases: TGTGCCAGCAGTTTCCAGGTGACTGCACCCTCCTACGAGCAGTACTTC. Translated: CASSFQVTAPSYEQYF. The complete variable domain, with remaining parts taken from reference TRBV28 and TRBJ2-7, reads DVKVTQSSRYLVKRTGEKVFLECVQDMDHENMFWYRQDPGLGLRLIYFSYDVKMKEKGDIPEGYSVSREKKERFSLILESASTNQTSMYLCASSFQVTAPSYEQYFGPGTRLTVT.

V gene TRBV7-8 combines with J gene TRBJ2-5; no firm D call. CDR1 SGHVS and CDR2 FQNEAQ come from the germline V gene. This CDR3 contains 15 residues. V gave up 4 bases and J gave up 3 bases, with 15 bases separating them. The CDR3 region is CASSSGWTTEETQYF. Written as DNA, the CDR3 is TGTGCCAGCAGCTCAGGTTGGACCACAGAAGAGACCCAGTACTTC.

The V call is TRBV6-2 or TRBV6-3, the J call TRBJ2-7; 9 positions agree with TRBD1. CDR3 size: 18 residues. Germline V gives CDR1 MNHEY, CDR2 SVGEGT. Unmatched junction bases numbered 11, after V lost 0 bases and J lost 2 bases. The CDR3 loop is CASSYSFTGTGIPYEQYF. CDR3 bases: TGTGCCAGCAGTTACTCATTCACAGGGACAGGGATCCCCTACGAGCAGTACTTC.

This clonotype was seen a few times. The rearrangement uses TRBV7-2 and TRBJ1-2; TRBD1 agrees at 8 bases. Trimming took 3 bases from V and 5 from J; bases not matched to a gene: 11. Germline lookup yields CDR1 SGHTA and CDR2 FQGNSA. The CDR3 length is 16 residues. The DNA for the CDR3 is TGTGCCAGCAGCTTCGTTCCCGGACAGGGACTTTATGGCTACACCTTC. Protein sequence: CASSFVPGQGLYGYTF.

The chain combines TRBV7-2 with TRBJ2-7, with D perhaps matching TRBD1 or TRBD2 (5 bases each). The V and J ends lost 5 bases and 4 bases respectively, with 18 bases between them. Per germline, CDR1 SGHTA and CDR2 FQGNSA. The length of the CDR3 is 15 residues. In DNA, the CDR3 is TGTGCCAGCAGCCCGGATAGGGACCGACCTTACGAGCAGTACTTC. Amino acid sequence: CASSPDRDRPYEQYF.

The gene calls are TRBV5-1 and TRBJ2-7; TRBD2 is a possible D gene (7 bases). The germline gives CDR1 SGHRS, CDR2 YFSETQ. V was trimmed by 4 bases and J by 1 base, leaving 15 bases between them. The CDR3 sequence is 15 residues long. This CDR3 reads CASSPIGGASYEQYF. CDR3 nucleotides: TGCGCCAGCAGCCCAATTGGGGGGGCATCCTACGAGCAGTACTTC.

The V and J genes are TRBV5-6 and TRBJ2-3; D may be TRBD2 (6 bases). V was pared by 6 bases and J by 4 bases, with 24 bases between. Per germline, CDR1 SGHDT and CDR2 YYEEEE. The CDR3 is 17 residues long. The CDR3 spells CASTLIVSLGGADTQYF. DNA for the CDR3: TGTGCCAGCACCCTAATTGTTTCTTTGGGGGGTGCAGATACGCAGTATTTT.

This clonotype was observed a single time. V usage is TRBV4-3 and J usage is TRBJ2-1; TRBD2 matches 8 bases. This CDR3 is 16 amino acids long. Germline CDR1 and CDR2: LGHNA and YSLEER. The J segment lost 3 bases and the V segment lost 4 bases, leaving 8 bases of the junction unmatched. The CDR3: CASSRSTSDYYNEQFF. The DNA of the CDR3 is TGCGCCAGCAGCCGATCGACTAGCGATTACTACAATGAGCAGTTCTTC.

This clonotype was counted between two and nine times. This chain links TRBV5-4 with TRBJ2-1, with D hard to call. Germline lookup yields CDR1 SGHNT and CDR2 YYREEE (reference sequence). V lost 4 bases, J lost 0 bases, and 14 bases lay in between. The CDR3 is 16 residues long. The chain's CDR3 is CASSRPTKPSYNEQFF. CDR3 DNA sequence: TGTGCCAGCAGCAGACCGACAAAACCCTCCTACAATGAGCAGTTCTTC.

This clonotype was observed a handful of times. The rearrangement joins TRBV7-2 to TRBJ2-5; the match to TRBD2 covers 7 bases. Germline-derived CDR1 and CDR2 are SGHTA and FQGNSA. CDR3 length: 12 amino acids. Losses at the gene ends were 1 base for V and 9 bases for J; bases not matched to a gene: 2. The CDR3 DNA is TGTGCCAGCAGCTTAGGAGGGAGGGCCCAGTACTTC. Translating it yields CASSLGGRAQYF.

The chain recombines TRBV7-6 with TRBJ2-5, with TRBD2 matching over 7 bases. Germline-derived CDR1 and CDR2 are SGHVS and FNYEAQ. The CDR3 is made up of 14 amino acids. V lost 5 bases, J lost 3 bases, and 6 bases stayed unmatched. The CDR3 sequence: CASSRYAGEETQYF. CDR3 nucleotides: TGTGCCAGCAGCCGTTACGCGGGGGAAGAGACCCAGTACTTC.

This clonotype showed up just a few times. V gene TRBV7-2 combines with J gene TRBJ2-7, with D unclear. In germline, CDR1 is SGHTA, CDR2 FQGNSA. V lost 2 bases, J lost 3 bases, and 5 bases lay in between. This CDR3 is built from 12 residues. Written as DNA, the CDR3 is TGTGCCAGCAGCTTAAGTTTCTACGAGCAGTACTTC. Translation gives CASSLSFYEQYF. The full variable domain, rest sourced from reference TRBV7-2 and TRBJ2-7, is GAGVSQSPSNKVTEKGKDVELRCDPISGHTALYWYRQSLGQGLEFLIYFQGNSAPDKSGLPSDRFSAERTGGSVSTLTIQRTQQEDSAVYLCASSLSFYEQYFGPGTRLTVT.

The J gene is TRBJ2-5, the V gene TRBV5-1; possible D gene TRBD1, 6 bases. The CDR3 is 14 residues long. Between the trimmed V and J ends, which lost 6 bases and 4 bases, there was a span of 16 bases. CDR1 SGHRS and CDR2 YFSETQ come from the germline V gene. The CDR3 bases are TGCGCCAGCACCAGGACGGGGACAAGAGAGACCCAGTACTTC. As protein: CASTRTGTRETQYF.

This sequence joins TRBV12-3 or TRBV12-4 and TRBJ1-6; 7 bases agree with TRBD1. V dropped 2 bases and J dropped 5; count of bases not matched to a gene: 9. The CDR3 is 17 amino acids. The CDR3 is CASSLSLGTADNSPLHF. CDR3 sequence (DNA): TGTGCCAGCAGTTTAAGTCTTGGGACAGCGGATAATTCACCCCTCCACTTT.

The J gene is TRBJ2-5, the V gene TRBV7-6; D assignment may be TRBD1 or TRBD2 (6 bases each). Looked up from germline, CDR1 is SGHVS and CDR2 is FNYEAQ. The CDR3 sequence is 14 residues long. V was cut by 5 bases and J by 1 base, with 11 bases left in between. The DNA for the CDR3 is TGTGCCAGCAGCAATCGGGGGCCCCAAGAGACCCAGTACTTC. Its translation is CASSNRGPQETQYF.

The table lists this clonotype with a few counts. The genes are TRBV7-8 and TRBJ1-3; D may be TRBD1 (5 bases). Trimming removed 7 bases at V and 0 bases at J, with 19 bases between. This CDR3 spans 17 amino acids. Germline CDR1 is SGHVS and CDR2 is FQNEAQ. As DNA, the CDR3 is TGTGCCAGCAACCCTTTTGGTGGGGCAACCTCTGGAAACACCATATATTTT. Amino acid sequence: CASNPFGGATSGNTIYF.

This clonotype occurred a few times. The chain has TRBV27 and TRBJ2-5; perhaps D is TRBD1 or TRBD2 (6 bases each). CDR3 length: 11 amino acids. Trimming took off 8 bases at V and 5 bases at J, with 9 bases between the two ends. Looked up from germline, CDR1 is MNHEY and CDR2 is SMNVEV (reference sequence). The CDR3 reads CASRGRETQYF. CDR3 nucleotides: TGTGCCAGCCGGGGGCGGGAGACCCAGTACTTC.

This clonotype was detected only a few times. The chain links TRBV11-2 to TRBJ2-1, with TRBD2 matching 8 bases. V gave up 5 bases and J gave up 8 bases; unmatched junction bases: 8. CDR1 and CDR2 (germline): SGHAT, FQNNGV. The CDR3 spans 14 residues. The CDR3 DNA is TGTGCCAGCAGCCCAGGGACTAGTTACGATGAGCAGTTCTTC. This translates into CASSPGTSYDEQFF.

V usage is TRBV5-6 and J usage is TRBJ2-7, with TRBD1 matching 7 bases. Germline trimming cut 0 bases from V and 9 bases from J; bases unmatched to any gene: 12. Germline V CDR1 and CDR2: SGHDT, YYEEEE. The CDR3 runs 15 residues. The CDR3 is CASSLGGTAQLGQYF. For the CDR3, the DNA is TGTGCCAGCAGCTTGGGGGGGACAGCCCAATTAGGGCAGTACTTC.

The CDR3 bases are TGTGCCAGCAGTGTAGGGGGCCCGAACAATGAGCAGTTCTTC. Translating gives CASSVGGPNNEQFF. This chain links TRBV2 with TRBJ2-1; 7 nucleotides align to TRBD1. Germline V gives CDR1 SNHLY, CDR2 FYNNEI. Trimming took 4 bases from V and 5 from J; bases not matched to a gene: 5. CDR3 length equals 14 residues.

The chain uses TRBV18 and TRBJ2-1; 9 nucleotides align to TRBD2. Germline CDR1 and CDR2: KGHSH and LQKENI. The CDR3 is 14 residues long. V lost 5 bases, J lost 8 bases, and 7 bases stayed unmatched. The CDR3 reads CASSWRLAVDEQFF. The CDR3 DNA sequence: TGTGCCAGCTCATGGAGACTAGCGGTCGATGAGCAGTTCTTC. Drawing the rest from reference TRBV18 and TRBJ2-1, the complete variable domain is NAGVMQNPRHLVRRRGQEARLRCSPMKGHSHVYWYRQLPEEGLKFMVYLQKENIIDESGMPKERFSAEFPKEGPSILRIQQVVRGDSAAYFCASSWRLAVDEQFFGPGTRLTVL.

This clonotype has more than one count but fewer than ten. V usage is TRBV4-3 and J usage is TRBJ2-5, with 8 bases lining up with TRBD1. Unmatched junction bases numbered 8, after V lost 3 bases and J lost 2 bases. CDR1 and CDR2 (germline): LGHNA, YSLEER. This CDR3 has 16 residues. For the CDR3, the DNA is TGCGCCAGCAGCCAGGACCGGACAGGGCGACAAGAGACCCAGTACTTC. Translation: CASSQDRTGRQETQYF.